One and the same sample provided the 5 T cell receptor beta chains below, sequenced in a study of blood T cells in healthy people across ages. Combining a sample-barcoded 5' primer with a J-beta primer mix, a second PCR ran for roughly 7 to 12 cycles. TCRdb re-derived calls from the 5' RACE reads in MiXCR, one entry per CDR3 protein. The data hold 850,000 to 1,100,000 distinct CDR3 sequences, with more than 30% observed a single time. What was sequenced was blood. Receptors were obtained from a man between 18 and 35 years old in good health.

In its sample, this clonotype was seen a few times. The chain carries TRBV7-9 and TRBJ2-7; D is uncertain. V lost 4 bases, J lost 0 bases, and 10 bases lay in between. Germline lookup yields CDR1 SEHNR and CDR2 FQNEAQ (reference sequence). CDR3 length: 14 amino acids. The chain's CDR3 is CASSSVQSSYEQYF. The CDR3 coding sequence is TGTGCCAGCAGCTCAGTACAGAGCTCCTACGAGCAGTACTTC.

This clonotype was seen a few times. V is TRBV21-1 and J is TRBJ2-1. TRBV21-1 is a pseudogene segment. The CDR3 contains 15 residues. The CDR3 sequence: CASSKVREPYNEQFF. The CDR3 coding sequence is TGTGCCAGCAGCAAAGTAAGGGAACCCTACAATGAGCAGTTCTTC.

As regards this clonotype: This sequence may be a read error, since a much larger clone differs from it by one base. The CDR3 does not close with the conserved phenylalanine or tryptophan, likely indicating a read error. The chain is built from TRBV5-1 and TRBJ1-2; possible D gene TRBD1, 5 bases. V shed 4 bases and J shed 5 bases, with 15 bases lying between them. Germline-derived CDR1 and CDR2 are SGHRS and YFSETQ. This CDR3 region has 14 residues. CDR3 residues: CASSPGRQTYGYTL. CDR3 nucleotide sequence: TGCGCCAGCAGCCCGGGACGGCAGACTTATGGCTACACCTTG.

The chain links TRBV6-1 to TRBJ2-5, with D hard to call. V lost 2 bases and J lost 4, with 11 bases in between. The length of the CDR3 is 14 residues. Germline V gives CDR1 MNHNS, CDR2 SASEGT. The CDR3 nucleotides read TGTGCCAGCAGTGAATGGGCAAATGGAGAGACCCAGTACTTC. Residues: CASSEWANGETQYF.

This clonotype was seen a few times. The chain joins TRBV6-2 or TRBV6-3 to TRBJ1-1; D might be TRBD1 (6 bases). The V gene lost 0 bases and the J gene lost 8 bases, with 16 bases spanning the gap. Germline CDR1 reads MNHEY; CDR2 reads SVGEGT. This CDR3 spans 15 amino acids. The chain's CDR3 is CASSYSGTRLAEAFF. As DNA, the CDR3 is TGTGCCAGCAGTTACTCCGGGACAAGATTAGCAGAAGCTTTCTTT.